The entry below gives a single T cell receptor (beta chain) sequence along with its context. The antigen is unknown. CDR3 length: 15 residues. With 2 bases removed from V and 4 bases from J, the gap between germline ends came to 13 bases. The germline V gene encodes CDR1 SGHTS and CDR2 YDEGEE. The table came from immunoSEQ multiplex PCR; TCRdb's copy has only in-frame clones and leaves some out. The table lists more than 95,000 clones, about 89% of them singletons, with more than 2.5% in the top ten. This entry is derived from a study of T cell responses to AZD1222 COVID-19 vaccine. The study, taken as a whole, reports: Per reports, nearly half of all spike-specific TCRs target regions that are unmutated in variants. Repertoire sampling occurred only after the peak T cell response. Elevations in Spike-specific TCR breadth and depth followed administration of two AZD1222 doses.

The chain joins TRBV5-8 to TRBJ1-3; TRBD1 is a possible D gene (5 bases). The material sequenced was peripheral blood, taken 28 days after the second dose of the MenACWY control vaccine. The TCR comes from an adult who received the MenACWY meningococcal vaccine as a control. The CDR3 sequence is CASSLRDGMGNTIYF. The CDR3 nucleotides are TGTGCCAGCAGCTTAAGGGACGGGATGGGAAACACCATATATTTT.